The 29 T cell receptor beta chains below all came from one sample that was sequenced in a study of blood T cell repertoires in COVID-19. Profiled with immunoSEQ multiplex PCR; TCRdb holds only in-frame clones, not every one. This table holds over 200,000 clones, over 85% found once. The sample taken for sequencing was PBMCs or T cells enriched from blood (not recorded which). These receptors all come from a woman aged 25 to 45 with acute COVID-19.

J is TRBJ1-1 and V is TRBV19, with no clear D. Germline CDR1 is LNHDA and CDR2 is SQIVND (reference sequence). The CDR3 is 13 amino acids. Trimming pared 8 bases from V and 1 base from J, leaving 11 bases between. CDR3 residues: CASGATGNTEAFF. Written as DNA, the CDR3 is TGTGCCAGTGGAGCAACCGGGAACACTGAAGCTTTCTTT.

CDR3: CAIRQTGGWYGYTF. The CDR3 nucleotides are TGTGCCATCAGGCAAACAGGGGGTTGGTATGGCTACACCTTC. The chain combines TRBV10-3 with TRBJ1-2; TRBD1 matches at 8 bases. The CDR3 sequence is 14 residues long. Per germline, CDR1 ENHRY and CDR2 SYGVKD. V lost 6 bases to trimming and J lost 5 bases; unmatched junction nucleotides: 8.

The CDR3 coding sequence is TGTGCCAGCAGTTTTCCGGCGGGTGGGCCCCTCCACTTT. This sequence encodes CASSFPAGGPLHF. V is TRBV28 and J is TRBJ1-6; D ambiguous. CDR3 size: 13 residues. Germline V gene data show CDR1 as MDHEN and CDR2 as SYDVKM. With 3 bases removed from V and 13 bases from J, the gap between germline ends came to 13 bases.

The V gene is TRBV10-3, the J gene TRBJ2-5, with a tentative D call TRBD2 (7 bases). Germline V CDR1 and CDR2: ENHRY, SYGVKD. With 11 bases removed from V and 1 base from J, the gap between germline ends came to 17 bases. The CDR3 is made up of 14 amino acids. The CDR3 region is CAVQSGGAQETQYF. In nucleotides, the CDR3 is TGTGCCGTTCAGAGTGGGGGGGCCCAAGAGACCCAGTACTTC.

The V call is TRBV6-1, the J call TRBJ1-2, with 9 bases that match TRBD1. The length of the CDR3 is 14 residues. Germline V CDR1 and CDR2: MNHNS, SASEGT. The trim removed 5 bases at V and 5 bases at J, leaving 6 bases unmatched. CDR3 amino acids: CASSQDRGGYGYTF. The CDR3 DNA reads TGTGCCAGCAGTCAAGACAGGGGGGGGTATGGCTACACCTTC.

V usage is TRBV7-2 and J usage is TRBJ2-2; 10 nucleotides align to TRBD2. With V trimmed by 0 bases and J by 6 bases, 7 bases remained unmatched. The CDR3 covers 17 residues. Germline-derived CDR1 and CDR2 are SGHTA and FQGNSA. CDR3 bases: TGTGCCAGCAGCTTAGCGAGAGCGGGGGGGCCGGCCGGGGAGCTGTTTTTT. Protein product: CASSLARAGGPAGELFF.

This sequence joins TRBV5-1 and TRBJ1-6; 7 positions match TRBD1. This CDR3 region has 20 residues. With V trimmed by 0 bases and J by 0 bases, 12 bases remained unmatched. Looked up from germline, CDR1 is SGHRS and CDR2 is YFSETQ. The CDR3 DNA is TGCGCCAGCAGCTTGGGCCTGAGACAGGGAGGCTCCTCCTATAATTCACCCCTCCACTTT. It is translated as CASSLGLRQGGSSYNSPLHF.

The gene calls are TRBV30 and TRBJ1-3, with D unclear. The V and J ends lost 3 bases and 0 bases respectively, with 6 bases between them. CDR3 length: 13 residues. Germline loops: CDR1 GTSNPN, CDR2 SVGIG (reference sequence). The CDR3 spells CAWSRVSGNTIYF. CDR3 bases: TGTGCCTGGAGCCGGGTCTCTGGAAACACCATATATTTT.

For the CDR3, the DNA is TGCGCCAGCAGCCAGGACTTTTCCCGATCATCTTACACAGATACGCAGTATTTT. Its translation is CASSQDFSRSSYTDTQYF. The V gene is TRBV4-3, the J gene TRBJ2-3, with D perhaps matching TRBD2 (5 bases). Trimming removed 3 bases at V and 2 bases at J, with 21 bases between. This CDR3 is 18 amino acids long. CDR1 is LGHNA, CDR2 YSLEER, per germline.

J is TRBJ1-2 and V is TRBV10-1; 7 nucleotides align to TRBD1. V gave up 8 bases and J gave up 0 bases; unmatched junction bases: 9. The length of the CDR3 is 15 residues. CDR1 and CDR2 from the germline V gene are WNHNN and SYGVQD (reference sequence). CDR3 residues: CASDTGAHANYGYTF. The CDR3 DNA reads as TGCGCCAGCGACACAGGGGCCCACGCTAACTATGGCTACACCTTC.

This clone was counted only a few times. J is TRBJ1-1 and V is TRBV19; the D is unclear. Between the trimmed V and J ends, which lost 0 bases and 1 base, there was a span of 6 bases. The length of the CDR3 is 14 residues. The germline gives CDR1 LNHDA, CDR2 SQIVND (reference sequence). CDR3 amino acids: CASSIDRQNTEAFF. The CDR3 DNA sequence: TGTGCCAGTAGTATAGACAGACAGAACACTGAAGCTTTCTTT.

This chain connects TRBV6-5 to TRBJ2-1; 7 nucleotides align to TRBD2. This CDR3 contains 16 residues. V lost 0 bases, J lost 2 bases, and 4 bases stayed unmatched. Germline CDR1 is MNHEY and CDR2 is SVGAGI. In nucleotides, the CDR3 is TGTGCCAGCAGTTACTCGCCTAGCGGAACCTACAATGAGCAGTTCTTC. This gives the protein CASSYSPSGTYNEQFF.

The chain combines TRBV11-2 with TRBJ2-1, with D possibly TRBD1 on 5 matching bases. This CDR3 comprises 15 residues. CDR1 is SGHAT and CDR2 is FQNNGV in the germline V gene. Trimming took 2 bases from V and 0 from J, leaving 8 bases between them. The CDR3 protein is CASSLSTASYNEQFF. CDR3 DNA sequence: TGTGCCAGCAGCTTATCGACAGCCTCCTACAATGAGCAGTTCTTC. The complete variable domain, with remaining parts taken from reference TRBV11-2 and TRBJ2-1, reads EAGVAQSPRYKIIEKRQSVAFWCNPISGHATLYWYQQILGQGPKLLIQFQNNGVVDDSQLPKDRFSAERLKGVDSTLKIQPAKLEDSAVYLCASSLSTASYNEQFFGPGTRLTVL.

The V and J genes are TRBV19 and TRBJ1-1; tentative D call: TRBD1 (5 bases). Germline V gene lookup returns CDR1 LNHDA and CDR2 SQIVND (reference sequence). The V and J ends lost 3 bases and 4 bases respectively, with 15 bases between them. This CDR3 contains 15 residues. CDR3: CASSMRTGSRTEAFF. The CDR3, as DNA: TGTGCCAGTAGTATGAGAACAGGAAGTCGCACTGAAGCTTTCTTT.

The rearrangement links TRBV7-2 to TRBJ2-7, with TRBD1 matching over 7 bases. The CDR3 has 15 residues. CDR1 is SGHTA, CDR2 FQGNSA, per germline. V dropped 5 bases and J dropped 0; count of bases not matched to a gene: 7. The CDR3: CASSTTGQSSYEQYF. The CDR3 coding sequence is TGTGCCAGCAGCACGACAGGGCAGAGCTCCTACGAGCAGTACTTC.

This chain joins TRBV7-9 and TRBJ1-1; tentatively, D is TRBD1 (5 bases). The V and J ends lost 5 bases and 1 base respectively, with 11 bases between them. Germline CDR1 and CDR2: SEHNR and FQNEAQ (reference sequence). The CDR3 sequence is 14 residues long. The CDR3 loop is CASSPQGRNTEAFF. The CDR3, as DNA: TGTGCCAGCAGCCCCCAGGGAAGGAACACTGAAGCTTTCTTT.

This clone was observed once. This sequence joins TRBV3-1 (or the pseudogene TRBV3-2) and TRBJ2-1; TRBD2 matches 9 bases. V shed 3 bases, J shed 8 bases, and the junction held 11 bases outside the gene matches. Germline CDR1 is LGHDT and CDR2 is YNNKEL (reference sequence). The CDR3 runs 16 residues. The CDR3 DNA reads as TGTGCCAGCAGCCACCCCTGGCGGGGGGGCATGGATGAGCAGTTCTTC. It is translated as CASSHPWRGGMDEQFF.

This clone was counted a few times. The V and J genes are TRBV28 and TRBJ2-6; no firm D call. The germline V gene has CDR1 MDHEN and CDR2 SYDVKM. This CDR3 comprises 15 residues. V lost 2 bases to trimming and J lost 4 bases, with 9 bases between them. The CDR3 spells CASSLTGLGANVLTF. The CDR3 bases are TGTGCCAGCAGTTTAACGGGTCTGGGGGCCAACGTCCTGACTTTC.

The chain couples TRBV7-8 to TRBJ2-7; 9 nucleotides line up with TRBD2. V gave up 0 bases and J gave up 2 bases; unmatched junction bases: 11. CDR1 and CDR2 from the germline V gene are SGHVS and FQNEAQ. The CDR3 is 18 residues long. CDR3 DNA: TGTGCCAGCAGCTTAGCTCTTTTAGGACTAGCGCAAGCCTACGAGCAGTACTTC. The encoded protein is CASSLALLGLAQAYEQYF.

In this sample, this clone turned up once. The rearrangement joins TRBV30 to TRBJ1-1; 7 bases line up with TRBD1. The germline CDR1 and CDR2 sequences are GTSNPN and SVGIG (reference sequence). The ends lost 0 bases at V and 4 bases at J; junction bases unmatched: 11. The CDR3 consists of 16 residues. This chain's CDR3 is CAWSVLSGGLPTEAFF. The CDR3 bases are TGTGCCTGGAGTGTACTGTCAGGGGGACTCCCCACTGAAGCTTTCTTT.

CDR3 amino acids: CASSSAGDGGNTIYF. DNA for the CDR3: TGTGCCAGCAGCTCGGCGGGAGACGGGGGAAACACCATATATTTT. The rearrangement joins TRBV21-1 to TRBJ1-3. TRBV21-1 is a listed pseudogene. The CDR3 consists of 15 residues.

J is TRBJ1-1 and V is TRBV4-1; D unclear. CDR3 length equals 14 residues. The V end lost 2 bases, the J end lost 2 bases, and 9 bases lay between the germline ends. Germline V gene data show CDR1 as MGHRA and CDR2 as YSYEKL. The CDR3 reads CASSQRGINTEAFF. The CDR3 coding sequence is TGCGCCAGCAGCCAAAGAGGGATAAACACTGAAGCTTTCTTT.

The CDR3: CATLLGLAIGEQYF. Here the CDR3 DNA reads TGCGCCACTCTGCTCGGACTAGCGATCGGGGAGCAGTACTTC. This chain joins TRBV5-1 and TRBJ2-7, with 9 nucleotides matching TRBD2. V trimming: 9 bases; J trimming: 7 bases; junction bases outside the gene matches: 14. The CDR3 runs 14 residues. CDR1 is SGHRS, CDR2 YFSETQ, per germline.

This CDR3 is CAISVGGGAPDTQYF. DNA for the CDR3: TGTGCCATCAGTGTGGGAGGCGGGGCCCCCGATACGCAGTATTTT. The chain joins TRBV10-3 to TRBJ2-3, with D perhaps TRBD2 (6 bases). Looked up from germline, CDR1 is ENHRY and CDR2 is SYGVKD. Trimming stripped 4 bases from V and 6 bases from J, with 17 bases between. The CDR3 loop spans 15 amino acids.

CDR3 sequence: CASSQDFRGATEAFF. The DNA for the CDR3 is TGCGCCAGCAGCCAAGATTTCAGGGGGGCAACTGAAGCTTTCTTT. V and J are TRBV4-3 and TRBJ1-1; 7 bases are shared with TRBD1. Germline V gives CDR1 LGHNA, CDR2 YSLEER. J gave up 5 bases and V 0 bases, and 6 bases lay outside the gene matches. This CDR3 has 15 amino acids.

The chain employs TRBV28 and TRBJ1-2; 8 bases are shared with TRBD1. The CDR3 is made up of 15 amino acids. The trim removed 7 bases at V and 6 bases at J, leaving 13 bases unmatched. Germline assignment: CDR1 MDHEN and CDR2 SYDVKM. The CDR3 DNA reads as TGTGCCAGCACCCTGGCGGCAGGGGGCATGAATGGCTACACCTTC. It encodes CASTLAAGGMNGYTF.

The chain combines TRBV4-1 with TRBJ1-1; TRBD1 matches 7 bases. This CDR3 region has 16 residues. Germline CDR1 reads MGHRA; CDR2 reads YSYEKL. V trimming: 4 bases; J trimming: 4 bases; junction bases outside the gene matches: 12. As DNA, the CDR3 is TGCGCCAGCAGCCCAAAGTTCGACAGGGCGGCCACTGAAGCTTTCTTT. It translates to CASSPKFDRAATEAFF.

The chain uses TRBV5-6 and TRBJ2-3, with TRBD1 as a possible D gene (5 bases). V lost 0 bases and J lost 4, with 18 bases in between. Germline values: CDR1 SGHDT, CDR2 YYEEEE. This CDR3 contains 17 residues. CDR3 region: CASSLAFIAQGPDTQYF. DNA for the CDR3: TGTGCCAGCAGCTTGGCCTTTATAGCCCAGGGCCCAGATACGCAGTATTTT.

As DNA, the CDR3 is TGTGCCTCTAGGACAGGGAACTATGGCTACACCTTC. The encoded protein is CASRTGNYGYTF. The chain uses TRBV30 and TRBJ1-2, with TRBD1 matching over 8 bases. The CDR3 totals 12 residues. Per the germline V gene, CDR1 is GTSNPN and CDR2 is SVGIG (reference sequence). V dropped 7 bases and J dropped 2; count of bases not matched to a gene: 3.